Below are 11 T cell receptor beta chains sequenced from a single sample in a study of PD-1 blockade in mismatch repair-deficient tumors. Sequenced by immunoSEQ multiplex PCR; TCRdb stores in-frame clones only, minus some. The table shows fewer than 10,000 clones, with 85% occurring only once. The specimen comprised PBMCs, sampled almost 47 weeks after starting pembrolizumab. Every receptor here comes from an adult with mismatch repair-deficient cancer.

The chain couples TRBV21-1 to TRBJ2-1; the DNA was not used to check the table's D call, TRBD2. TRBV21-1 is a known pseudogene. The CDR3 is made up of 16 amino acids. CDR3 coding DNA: TGTGCCAGCAGCAAAGAAAAACCTAGCTCCTACAATGAGCAGTTCTTC. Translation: CASSKEKPSSYNEQFF.

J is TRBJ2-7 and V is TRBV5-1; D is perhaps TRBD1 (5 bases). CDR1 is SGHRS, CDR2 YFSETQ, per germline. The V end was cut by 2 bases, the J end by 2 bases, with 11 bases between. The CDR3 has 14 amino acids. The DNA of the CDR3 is TGCGCCAGCAGCTTAGGCATAGGGGCCTACGAGCAGTACTTC. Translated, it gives CASSLGIGAYEQYF.

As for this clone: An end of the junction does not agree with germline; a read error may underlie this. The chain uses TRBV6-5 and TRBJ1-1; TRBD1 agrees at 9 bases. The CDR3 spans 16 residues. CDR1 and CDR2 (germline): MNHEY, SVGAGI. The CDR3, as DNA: TGTGCCAGCAGTCACTCCTCGGGACAGGGGAACACTGAAGCTTTCTTT. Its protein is CASSHSSGQGNTEAFF.

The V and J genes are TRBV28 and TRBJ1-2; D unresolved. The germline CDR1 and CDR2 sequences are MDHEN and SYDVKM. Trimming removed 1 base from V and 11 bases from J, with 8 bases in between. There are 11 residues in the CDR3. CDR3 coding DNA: TGTGCCAGCAGTTTATCGCGTTTGTACACCTTC. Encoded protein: CASSLSRLYTF.

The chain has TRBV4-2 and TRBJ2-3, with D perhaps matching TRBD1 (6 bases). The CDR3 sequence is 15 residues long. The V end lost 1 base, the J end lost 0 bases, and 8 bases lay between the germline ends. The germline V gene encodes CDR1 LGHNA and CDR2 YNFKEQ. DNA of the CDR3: TGTGCCAGCAGCCAAGGGGGACATAGCACAGATACGCAGTATTTT. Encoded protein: CASSQGGHSTDTQYF.

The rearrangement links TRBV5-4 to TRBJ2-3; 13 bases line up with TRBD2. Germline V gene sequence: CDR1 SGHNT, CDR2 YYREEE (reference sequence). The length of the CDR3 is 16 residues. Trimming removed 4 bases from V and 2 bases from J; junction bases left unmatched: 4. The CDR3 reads CASSQGLAGYTDTQYF. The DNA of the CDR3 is TGTGCCAGCAGCCAGGGACTAGCGGGATACACAGATACGCAGTATTTT. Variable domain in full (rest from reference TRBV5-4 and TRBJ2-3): ETGVTQSPTHLIKTRGQQVTLRCSSQSGHNTVSWYQQALGQGPQFIFQYYREEENGRGNFPPRFSGLQFPNYSSELNVNALELDDSALYLCASSQGLAGYTDTQYFGPGTRLTVL.

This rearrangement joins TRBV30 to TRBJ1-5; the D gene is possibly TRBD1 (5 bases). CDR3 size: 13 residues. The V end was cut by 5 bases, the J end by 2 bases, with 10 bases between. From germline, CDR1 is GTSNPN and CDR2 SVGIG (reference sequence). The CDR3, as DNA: TGTGCCTGGTCGGGGGGGGGCAATCAGCCCCAGCATTTT. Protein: CAWSGGGNQPQHF.

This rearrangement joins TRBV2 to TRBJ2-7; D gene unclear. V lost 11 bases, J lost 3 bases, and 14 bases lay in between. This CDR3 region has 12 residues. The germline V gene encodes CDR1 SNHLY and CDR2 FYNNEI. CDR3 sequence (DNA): TGTGCCGGCATCTCCAGGCGCTACGAGCAGTACTTC. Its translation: CAGISRRYEQYF.

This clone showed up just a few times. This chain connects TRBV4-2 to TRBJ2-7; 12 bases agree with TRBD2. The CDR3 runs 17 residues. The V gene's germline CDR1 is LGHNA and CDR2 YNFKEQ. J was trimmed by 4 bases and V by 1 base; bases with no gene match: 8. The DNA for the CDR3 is TGTGCCAGCAGCCAAGCCCTAGCGGGAGGGCCACGTTACGAGCAGTACTTC. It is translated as CASSQALAGGPRYEQYF.

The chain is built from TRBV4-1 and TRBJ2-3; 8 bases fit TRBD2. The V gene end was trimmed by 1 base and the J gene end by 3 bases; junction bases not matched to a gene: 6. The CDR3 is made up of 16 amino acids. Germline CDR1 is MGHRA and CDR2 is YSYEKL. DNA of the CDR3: TGCGCCAGCAGCCAAGCGGGAGGGCCCTCGACAGATACGCAGTATTTT. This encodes CASSQAGGPSTDTQYF.

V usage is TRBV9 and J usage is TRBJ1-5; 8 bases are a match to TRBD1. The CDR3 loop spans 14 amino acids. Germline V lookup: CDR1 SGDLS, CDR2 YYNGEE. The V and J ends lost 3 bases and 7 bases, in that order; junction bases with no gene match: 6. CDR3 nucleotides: TGTGCCAGCAGCGGTGGACAGGGATCGCAGCCCCAGCATTTT. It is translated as CASSGGQGSQPQHF.